This T cell receptor beta chain was sequenced during a study of blood T cell repertoires in COVID-19. About the study: There were acute and convalescent COVID-19 samples, and they came from the United States, Italy and Spain. T cells, B-cell-depleted T cells, or PBMCs provided the cDNA or gDNA that served as material.

Generated by immunoSEQ multiplex PCR, the TCRdb table keeps only in-frame clones and is missing some. The sample has 15,000 to 20,000 clones, 90% to 95% seen once; the top ten hold roughly 4.3%. Germline V gene sequence: CDR1 MNHNY, CDR2 SVGAGI (reference sequence). CDR3 length: 14 residues. Trimming took 8 bases from V and 4 from J, leaving 16 bases between them. The receptor was derived from a woman aged 45-65 years with active COVID-19. This chain uses TRBV6-6 with TRBJ2-3; D is possibly TRBD2 (6 bases). The sequenced material came from peripheral blood. The DNA of the CDR3 is TGTGCCAGCTCCGAGGGCGGGGAGGCAGATACGCAGTATTTT. This sequence encodes CASSEGGEADTQYF.